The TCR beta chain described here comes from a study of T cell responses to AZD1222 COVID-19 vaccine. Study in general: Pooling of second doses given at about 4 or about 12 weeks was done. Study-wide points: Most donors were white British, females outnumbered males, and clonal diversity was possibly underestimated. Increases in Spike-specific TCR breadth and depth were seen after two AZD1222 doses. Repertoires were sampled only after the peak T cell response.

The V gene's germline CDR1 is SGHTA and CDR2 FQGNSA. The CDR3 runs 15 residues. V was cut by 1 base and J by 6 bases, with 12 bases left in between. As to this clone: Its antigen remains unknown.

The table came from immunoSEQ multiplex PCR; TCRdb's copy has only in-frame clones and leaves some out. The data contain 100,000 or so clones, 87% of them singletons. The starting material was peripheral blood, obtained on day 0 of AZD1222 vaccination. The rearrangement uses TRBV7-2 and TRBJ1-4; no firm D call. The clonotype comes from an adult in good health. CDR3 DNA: TGTGCCAGCAGCTTAGTGGTGGGGTACGATGAAAAACTGTTTTTT. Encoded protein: CASSLVVGYDEKLFF.